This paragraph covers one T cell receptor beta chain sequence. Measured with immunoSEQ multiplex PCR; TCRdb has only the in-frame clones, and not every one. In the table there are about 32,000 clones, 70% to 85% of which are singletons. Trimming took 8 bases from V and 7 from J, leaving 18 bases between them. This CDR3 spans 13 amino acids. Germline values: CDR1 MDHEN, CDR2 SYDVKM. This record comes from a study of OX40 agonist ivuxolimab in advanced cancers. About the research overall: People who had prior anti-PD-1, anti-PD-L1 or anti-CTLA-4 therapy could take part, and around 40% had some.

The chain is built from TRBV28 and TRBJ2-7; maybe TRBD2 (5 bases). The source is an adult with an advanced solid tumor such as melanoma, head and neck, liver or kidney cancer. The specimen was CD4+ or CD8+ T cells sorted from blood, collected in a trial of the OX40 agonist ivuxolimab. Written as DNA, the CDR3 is TGTGCCAGCCGCCCCCCGGGGTTTTGGGAGCAGTACTTC. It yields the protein CASRPPGFWEQYF.